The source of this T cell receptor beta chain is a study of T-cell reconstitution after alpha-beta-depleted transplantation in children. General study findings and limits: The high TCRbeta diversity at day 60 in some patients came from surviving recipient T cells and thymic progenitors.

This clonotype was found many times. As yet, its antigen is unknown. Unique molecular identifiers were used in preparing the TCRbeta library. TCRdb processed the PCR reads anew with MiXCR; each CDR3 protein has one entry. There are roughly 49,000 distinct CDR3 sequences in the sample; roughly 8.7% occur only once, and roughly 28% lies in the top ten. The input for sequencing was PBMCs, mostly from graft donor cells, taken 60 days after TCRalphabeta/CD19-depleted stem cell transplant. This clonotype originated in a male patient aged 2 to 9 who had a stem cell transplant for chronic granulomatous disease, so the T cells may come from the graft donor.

CDR3 loop: CASSHGLGYEQYF. In DNA, the CDR3 is TGTGCCAGCAGTCACGGACTAGGCTACGAGCAGTACTTC. The rearrangement links TRBV27 to TRBJ2-7; TRBD2 aligns across 7 bases. The CDR3 is made up of 13 amino acids. V trimming: 5 bases; J trimming: 3 bases; junction bases outside the gene matches: 4. The germline V gene encodes CDR1 MNHEY and CDR2 SMNVEV (reference sequence).